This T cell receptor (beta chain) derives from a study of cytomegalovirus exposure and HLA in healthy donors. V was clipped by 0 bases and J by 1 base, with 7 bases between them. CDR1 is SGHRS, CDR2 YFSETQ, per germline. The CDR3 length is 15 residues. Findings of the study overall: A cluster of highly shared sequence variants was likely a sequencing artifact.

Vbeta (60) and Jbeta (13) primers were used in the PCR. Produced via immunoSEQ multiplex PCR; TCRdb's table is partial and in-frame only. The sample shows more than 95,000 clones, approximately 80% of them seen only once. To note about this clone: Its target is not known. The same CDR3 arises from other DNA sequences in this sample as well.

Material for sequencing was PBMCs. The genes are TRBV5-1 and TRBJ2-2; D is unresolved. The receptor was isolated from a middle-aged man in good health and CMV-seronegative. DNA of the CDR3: TGCGCCAGCAGCTTGGGTGGCAGGAACACCGGGGAGCTGTTTTTT. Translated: CASSLGGRNTGELFF. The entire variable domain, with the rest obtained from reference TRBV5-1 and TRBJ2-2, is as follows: KAGVTQTPRYLIKTRGQQVTLSCSPISGHRSVSWYQQTPGQGLQFLFEYFSETQRNKGNFPGRFSGRQFSNSRSEMNVSTLELGDSALYLCASSLGGRNTGELFFGEGSRLTVL.